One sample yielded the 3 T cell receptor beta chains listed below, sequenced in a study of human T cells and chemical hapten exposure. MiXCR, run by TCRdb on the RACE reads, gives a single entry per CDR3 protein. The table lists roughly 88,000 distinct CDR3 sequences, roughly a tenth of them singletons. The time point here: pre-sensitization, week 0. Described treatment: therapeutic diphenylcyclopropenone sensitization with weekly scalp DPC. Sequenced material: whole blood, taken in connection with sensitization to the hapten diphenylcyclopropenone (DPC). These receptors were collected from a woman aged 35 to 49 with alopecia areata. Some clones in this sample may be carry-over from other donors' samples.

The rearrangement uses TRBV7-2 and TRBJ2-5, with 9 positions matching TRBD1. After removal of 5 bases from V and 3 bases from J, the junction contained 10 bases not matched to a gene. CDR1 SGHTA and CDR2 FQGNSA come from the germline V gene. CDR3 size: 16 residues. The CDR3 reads CASSVTGGVRKETQYF. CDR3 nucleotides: TGTGCCAGCAGCGTTACAGGGGGCGTTAGAAAAGAGACCCAGTACTTC.

The DNA for the CDR3 is TGCAGCGTTTCGGTAGGGGGGACCACCGGGGAGCTGTTTTTT. It is translated as CSVSVGGTTGELFF. The V call is TRBV29-1, the J call TRBJ2-2; the D gene could be TRBD1 or TRBD2 (6 bases each). CDR3 size: 14 residues. V was cut by 5 bases and J by 4 bases, with 14 bases left in between. Germline assignment: CDR1 SQVTM and CDR2 ANQGSEA.

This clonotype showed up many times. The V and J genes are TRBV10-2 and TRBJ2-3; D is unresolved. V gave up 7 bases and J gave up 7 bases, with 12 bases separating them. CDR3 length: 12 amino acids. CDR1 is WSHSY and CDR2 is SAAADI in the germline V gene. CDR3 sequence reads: CASTEPPNTQYF. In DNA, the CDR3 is TGCGCCAGCACTGAACCCCCGAATACGCAGTATTTT.